The entry that follows covers one T cell receptor beta chain sequence. As processed by the authors: Using reference gene primer amplification, nucleated cell counts were estimated. This table comes from immunoSEQ multiplex PCR, and its TCRdb copy is limited to in-frame clones, with some not included. V and J calls and clone size come straight from that table; D and trimming were deduced from the DNA. The sample consists of under 250,000 clones, 86% of them appearing once. These data come from a study of blood T cell repertoires in COVID-19. Background on the study: Sources were T cells, B-cell-depleted T cells, or PBMCs; the material itself was cDNA or gDNA.

Patients of the Seattle cohort, enrolled during active infection, were followed longitudinally. The receptor's source is a woman older than 75 with COVID-19, enrolled during active disease. Source material: peripheral blood.

The chain's CDR3 is CASSPGGVGETQYF. In DNA, the CDR3 is TGTGCCAGCAGCCCAGGGGGCGTAGGGGAGACCCAGTACTTC. The chain joins TRBV6-6 to TRBJ2-5, with 8 bases matching TRBD1. The ends lost 6 bases at V and 5 bases at J; junction bases unmatched: 8. The germline V gene has CDR1 MNHNY and CDR2 SVGAGI (reference sequence). The CDR3 has 14 residues.